This passage covers 8 T cell receptor beta chains from one sample sequenced in a study of blood T cell repertoires in COVID-19 (dated by TCRdb to 2020 to 2021). The library was prepared using the immunoSEQ multiplex PCR assay. TCRdb took this table from immuneACCESS and kept in-frame rearrangements with V and J called. Such tables lack part of the clones; where checked against another copy, unresolved V genes explain under half of the gap, and the rest is unexplained. For this sample there are fewer than 200,000 clones; approximately 85% appear just once. The ten largest account for around 7.6% of the sample. The sequencing input was peripheral blood. These receptors were obtained from a man aged 35 to 55 who had recovered from COVID-19.

This clone was detected once. This chain joins TRBV5-1 and TRBJ1-6; 7 bases agree with TRBD1. The germline V gene has CDR1 SGHRS and CDR2 YFSETQ. This CDR3 is 15 amino acids long. V was pared by 0 bases and J by 7 bases, with 4 bases of the junction left unmatched. The CDR3 region is CASSLAGQANSPLHF. The CDR3 DNA sequence: TGCGCCAGCAGCTTGGCAGGACAGGCGAATTCACCCCTCCACTTT. The variable domain in full, completed from reference TRBV5-1 and TRBJ1-6, reads KAGVTQTPRYLIKTRGQQVTLSCSPISGHRSVSWYQQTPGQGLQFLFEYFSETQRNKGNFPGRFSGRQFSNSRSEMNVSTLELGDSALYLCASSLAGQANSPLHFGNGTRLTVT.

The chain employs TRBV25-1 and TRBJ1-2, with D perhaps matching TRBD1 (5 bases). The CDR3 has 13 residues. V was clipped by 3 bases and J by 4 bases, with 9 bases between them. Germline V lookup: CDR1 MGHDK, CDR2 SYGVNS. The DNA for the CDR3 is TGTGCCAGCAGTGAGGGACTCTTCTATGGCTACACCTTC. Translated, it gives CASSEGLFYGYTF.

The chain uses TRBV10-3 and TRBJ1-1; D may be TRBD1 (5 bases). The CDR3 totals 12 residues. CDR1 ENHRY and CDR2 SYGVKD come from the germline V gene. The germline V and J ends were trimmed by 2 bases and 11 bases, with 12 bases remaining between them. CDR3 region: CAISEPGGGAFF. CDR3 coding DNA: TGTGCCATCAGTGAGCCGGGGGGAGGGGCTTTCTTT.

V usage is TRBV4-3 and J usage is TRBJ1-1; D possibly corresponds to TRBD1 (5 bases). The CDR3 extends over 13 amino acids. Germline V lookup: CDR1 LGHNA, CDR2 YSLEER. V shed 5 bases and J shed 3 bases, with 10 bases lying between them. The CDR3 DNA follows: TGCGCCAGCAGCTTCGGGGGGGACACTGAAGCTTTCTTT. Translation: CASSFGGDTEAFF.

V gene TRBV9 combines with J gene TRBJ1-2; D not certain. Germline values: CDR1 SGDLS, CDR2 YYNGEE. The CDR3 runs to 14 residues. V was trimmed by 2 bases and J by 3 bases, leaving 11 bases between them. DNA for the CDR3: TGTGCCAGCAGCGTGTCCGGGTGGGACTATGGCTACACCTTC. Residues: CASSVSGWDYGYTF. Filled out from reference TRBV9 and TRBJ1-2, the complete variable domain reads DSGVTQTPKHLITATGQRVTLRCSPRSGDLSVYWYQQSLDQGLQFLIQYYNGEERAKGNILERFSAQQFPDLHSELNLSSLELGDSALYFCASSVSGWDYGYTFGSGTRLTVV.

This rearrangement joins TRBV18 to TRBJ2-7; 8 bases align to TRBD1. After removal of 2 bases from V and 4 bases from J, the junction contained 4 bases not matched to a gene. Germline V lookup: CDR1 KGHSH, CDR2 LQKENI. The CDR3 is made up of 14 amino acids. The CDR3 DNA is TGTGCCAGCTCACCATTGGACAGGGTGTACGAGCAGTACTTC. It encodes CASSPLDRVYEQYF.

The chain joins TRBV6-2 or TRBV6-3 to TRBJ1-2, with 7 bases fitting TRBD1. The CDR3 is made up of 14 amino acids. CDR1 is MNHEY, CDR2 SVGEGT, per germline. V dropped 4 bases and J dropped 0; count of bases not matched to a gene: 2. DNA of the CDR3: TGTGCCAGCAGTTGGGGACAGTCTAACTATGGCTACACCTTC. Its translation is CASSWGQSNYGYTF.

The chain couples TRBV2 to TRBJ2-5; the match to TRBD1 covers 7 bases. Germline CDR1 reads SNHLY; CDR2 reads FYNNEI. This CDR3 contains 12 residues. J was trimmed by 7 bases and V by 7 bases; bases with no gene match: 6. DNA of the CDR3: TGTGCCAGCAACTACAGGGGCGCGACCCAGTACTTC. It codes for CASNYRGATQYF.